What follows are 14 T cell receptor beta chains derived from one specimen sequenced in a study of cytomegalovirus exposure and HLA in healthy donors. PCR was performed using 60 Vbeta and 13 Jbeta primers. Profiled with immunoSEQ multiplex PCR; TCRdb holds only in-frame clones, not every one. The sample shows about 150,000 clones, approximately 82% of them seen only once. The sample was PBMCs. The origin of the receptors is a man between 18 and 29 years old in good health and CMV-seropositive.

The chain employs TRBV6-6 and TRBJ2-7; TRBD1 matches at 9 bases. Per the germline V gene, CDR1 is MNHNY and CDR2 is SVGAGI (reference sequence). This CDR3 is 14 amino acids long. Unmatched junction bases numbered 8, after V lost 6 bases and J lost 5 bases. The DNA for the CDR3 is TGTGCCAGCAGCACAGGGGGCGTTCGGAACGAGCAGTACTTC. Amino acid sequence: CASSTGGVRNEQYF.

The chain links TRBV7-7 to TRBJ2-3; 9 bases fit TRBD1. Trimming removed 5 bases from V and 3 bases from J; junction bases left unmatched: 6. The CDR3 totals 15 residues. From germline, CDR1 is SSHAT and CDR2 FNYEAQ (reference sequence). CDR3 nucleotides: TGTGCCAGCAGCCTGGGACAGGGAGGAACAGATACGCAGTATTTT. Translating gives CASSLGQGGTDTQYF.

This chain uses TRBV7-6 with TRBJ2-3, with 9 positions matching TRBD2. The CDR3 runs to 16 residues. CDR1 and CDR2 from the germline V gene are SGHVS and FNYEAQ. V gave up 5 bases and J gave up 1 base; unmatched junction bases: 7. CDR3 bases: TGTGCCAGCAGCGCCCTACTAGCGGGCGGCACAGATACGCAGTATTTT. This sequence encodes CASSALLAGGTDTQYF.

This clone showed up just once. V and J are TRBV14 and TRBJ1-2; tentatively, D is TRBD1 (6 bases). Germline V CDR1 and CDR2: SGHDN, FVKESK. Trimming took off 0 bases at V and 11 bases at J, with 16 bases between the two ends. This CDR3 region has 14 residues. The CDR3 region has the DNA TGTGCCAGCAGCCAAGAAGGGACAACTCCTCGGTACACCTTC. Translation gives CASSQEGTTPRYTF. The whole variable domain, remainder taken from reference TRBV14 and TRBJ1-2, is EAGVTQFPSHSVIEKGQTVTLRCDPISGHDNLYWYRRVMGKEIKFLLHFVKESKQDESGMPNNRFLAERTGGTYSTLKVQPAELEDSGVYFCASSQEGTTPRYTFGSGTRLTVV.

The CDR3 sequence: CATRDVAGVGEQFF. CDR3 nucleotide sequence: TGTGCCACCCGGGACGTAGCGGGAGTGGGAGAGCAGTTCTTC. V gene TRBV2 combines with J gene TRBJ2-1; 9 nucleotides agree with TRBD2. Germline V CDR1 and CDR2: SNHLY, FYNNEI. There are 14 residues in the CDR3. V lost 10 bases, J lost 10 bases, and 14 bases stayed unmatched. The complete variable domain, with remaining parts taken from reference TRBV2 and TRBJ2-1, reads EPEVTQTPSHQVTQMGQEVILRCVPISNHLYFYWYRQILGQKVEFLVSFYNNEISEKSEIFDDQFSVERPDGSNFTLKIRSTKLEDSAMYFCATRDVAGVGEQFFGPGTRLTVL.

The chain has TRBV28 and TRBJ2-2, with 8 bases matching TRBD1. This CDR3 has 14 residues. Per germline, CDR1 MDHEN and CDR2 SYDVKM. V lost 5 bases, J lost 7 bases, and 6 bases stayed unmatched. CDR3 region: CASSTSGGFGELFF. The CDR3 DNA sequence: TGTGCCAGCAGTACATCAGGGGGCTTCGGGGAGCTGTTTTTT.

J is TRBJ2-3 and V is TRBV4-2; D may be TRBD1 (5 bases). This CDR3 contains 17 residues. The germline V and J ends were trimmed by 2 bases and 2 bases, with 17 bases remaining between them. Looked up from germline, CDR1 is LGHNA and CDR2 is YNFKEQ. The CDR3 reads CASSQFTLTGATDTQYF. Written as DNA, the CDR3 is TGTGCCAGCAGCCAATTCACCCTCACAGGAGCCACAGATACGCAGTATTTT.

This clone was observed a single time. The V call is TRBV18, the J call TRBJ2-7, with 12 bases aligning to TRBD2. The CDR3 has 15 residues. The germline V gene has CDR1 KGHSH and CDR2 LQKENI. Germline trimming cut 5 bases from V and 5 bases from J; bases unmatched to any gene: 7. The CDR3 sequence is CASSSTSGSLDEQYF. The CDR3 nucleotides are TGTGCCAGCTCATCGACTAGCGGGAGTCTCGACGAGCAGTACTTC.

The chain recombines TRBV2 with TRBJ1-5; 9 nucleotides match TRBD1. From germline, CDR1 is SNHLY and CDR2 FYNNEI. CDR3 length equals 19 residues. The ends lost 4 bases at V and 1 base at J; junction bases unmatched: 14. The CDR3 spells CASSGFRDRVVGSNQPQHF. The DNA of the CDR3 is TGTGCCAGCAGTGGGTTTAGGGACAGGGTCGTGGGAAGCAATCAGCCCCAGCATTTT.

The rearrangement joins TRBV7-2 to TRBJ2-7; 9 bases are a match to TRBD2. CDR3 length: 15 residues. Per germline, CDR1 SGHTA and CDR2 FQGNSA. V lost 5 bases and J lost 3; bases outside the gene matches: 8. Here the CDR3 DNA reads TGTGCCAGCAGCCCGAGTGGTAGCGGGAGCTACGAGCAGTACTTC. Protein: CASSPSGSGSYEQYF. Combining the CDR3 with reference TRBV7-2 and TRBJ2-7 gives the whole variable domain GAGVSQSPSNKVTEKGKDVELRCDPISGHTALYWYRQSLGQGLEFLIYFQGNSAPDKSGLPSDRFSAERTGGSVSTLTIQRTQQEDSAVYLCASSPSGSGSYEQYFGPGTRLTVT.

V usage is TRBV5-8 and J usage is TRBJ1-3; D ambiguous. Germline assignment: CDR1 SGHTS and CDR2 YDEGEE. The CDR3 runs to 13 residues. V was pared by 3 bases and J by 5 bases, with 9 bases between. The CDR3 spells CASSWPGRNTIYF. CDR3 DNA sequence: TGTGCCAGCAGCTGGCCGGGTCGAAACACCATATATTTT.

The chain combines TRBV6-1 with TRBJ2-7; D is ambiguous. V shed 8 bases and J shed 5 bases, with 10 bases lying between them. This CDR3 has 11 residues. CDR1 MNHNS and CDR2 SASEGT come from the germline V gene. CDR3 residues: CASDTRDEQYF. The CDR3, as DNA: TGTGCCAGCGACACTCGCGACGAGCAGTACTTC.

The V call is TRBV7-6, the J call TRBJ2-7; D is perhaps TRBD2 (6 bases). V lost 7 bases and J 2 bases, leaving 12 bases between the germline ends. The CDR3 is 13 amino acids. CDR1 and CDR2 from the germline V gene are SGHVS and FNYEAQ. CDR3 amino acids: CASTGTEPYEQYF. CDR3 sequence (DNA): TGTGCCAGCACCGGGACTGAACCCTACGAGCAGTACTTC.

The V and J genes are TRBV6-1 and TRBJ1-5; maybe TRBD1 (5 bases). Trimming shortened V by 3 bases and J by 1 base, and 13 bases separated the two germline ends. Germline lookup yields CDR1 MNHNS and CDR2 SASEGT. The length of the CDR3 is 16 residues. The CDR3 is CASSDFWGVSNQPQHF. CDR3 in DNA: TGTGCCAGCAGTGACTTTTGGGGCGTGAGCAATCAGCCCCAGCATTTT.